This TCR beta chain derives from a study of control samples from healthy donors and cancer patients. Assay used: immunoSEQ multiplex PCR; TCRdb lists only in-frame clones, some missing. Of approximately 69,000 clones in the sample, roughly 89% were seen once. CDR3 size: 13 residues. The V end lost 4 bases, the J end lost 7 bases, and 13 bases lay between the germline ends. The receptor comes from a man aged 60-69 years with colorectal cancer. The sequenced material came from PBMCs. The chain carries TRBV12-3 or TRBV12-4 and TRBJ1-2; TRBD1 is a possible D gene (6 bases). DNA for the CDR3: TGTGCCAGCAGTTCTACAGGGAGCGGTGGCTACACCTTC. Translated: CASSSTGSGGYTF.